The next 13 T cell receptor beta chains were all read from a single sample in a study of molecular identifiers for immune sequencing clone quantification. One entry per CDR3 protein, called by TCRdb with MiXCR from the PCR reads. Of about 320,000 distinct CDR3 sequences in the sample, around 21% are singletons; the top ten hold 0.81%. The sequenced sample consisted of naive CD8+ T cells from blood, with Jurkat cell RNA spiked in. This sample's subset: FACS-sorted CD8+CD4-CCR7+CD45RA+ naive T cells. The origin of the receptors is a human donor in good health. Some libraries in this study had Jurkat cell RNA spiked in.

The chain uses TRBV7-8 and TRBJ1-1; TRBD1 agrees at 7 bases. This CDR3 has 16 amino acids. The germline V gene has CDR1 SGHVS and CDR2 FQNEAQ. The V and J ends lost 5 bases and 2 bases, in that order; junction bases with no gene match: 11. CDR3 amino acids: CASSPMTGRSNTEAFF. CDR3 nucleotides: TGTGCCAGCAGCCCTATGACAGGGCGAAGTAACACTGAAGCTTTCTTT.

Regarding this clonotype: One junction end does not reproduce the germline sequence, and a read error may be involved. The J gene is TRBJ2-5, the V gene TRBV7-9; unclear D gene. Germline loops: CDR1 SEHNR, CDR2 FQNEAQ (reference sequence). This CDR3 comprises 13 residues. CDR3 protein: CAGSPLLLQTQYF. DNA of the CDR3: TGTGCCGGCAGCCCTCTTTTGTTGCAGACCCAGTACTTC.

The rearrangement uses TRBV12-3 or TRBV12-4 and TRBJ2-5; TRBD1 aligns across 8 bases. The CDR3 totals 17 residues. V lost 6 bases, J lost 1 base, and 13 bases stayed unmatched. CDR3 sequence (DNA): TGTGCCAGCAGCTGGGACAGGAACGGGGCATTCCAAGAGACCCAGTACTTC. Translation gives CASSWDRNGAFQETQYF.

This clonotype was counted many times. This chain links TRBV6-6 with TRBJ2-7; no clear D. Trimming stripped 10 bases from V and 0 bases from J, with 7 bases between. Germline V lookup: CDR1 MNHNY, CDR2 SVGAGI (reference sequence). The CDR3 has 11 amino acids. The CDR3 DNA sequence: TGTGCCACCACAGACTCCTACGAGCAGTACTTC. Its translation: CATTDSYEQYF.

This clonotype was seen ten or more times. The chain combines TRBV6-2 or TRBV6-3 with TRBJ1-1, with D perhaps matching TRBD1 (5 bases). This CDR3 contains 13 residues. The germline gives CDR1 MNHEY, CDR2 SVGEGT. Trimming left V 6 bases short and J 5 bases short, with 13 bases between. DNA of the CDR3: TGTGCCAGCAGCCCCCCGAGGGGAACTGAAGCTTTCTTT. Its translation is CASSPPRGTEAFF.

This clonotype came up a few times. The chain links TRBV6-1 to TRBJ2-7; D remains unclear. The germline V and J ends were trimmed by 8 bases and 1 base, with 12 bases remaining between them. Germline CDR1 reads MNHNS; CDR2 reads SASEGT. This CDR3 comprises 13 residues. Written as DNA, the CDR3 is TGTGCCAGCCACTACGACTGGTCCTACGAGCAGTACTTC. This codes for CASHYDWSYEQYF.

This clonotype occurred a few times. This chain uses TRBV12-3 or TRBV12-4 with TRBJ2-7; 10 positions match TRBD1. V gave up 7 bases and J gave up 5 bases; unmatched junction bases: 11. The CDR3 contains 15 residues. The CDR3 DNA is TGTGCCAGCAACATCGTCGGGACAGGGGTCCACGAGCAGTACTTC. This codes for CASNIVGTGVHEQYF.

This clonotype was counted at least ten times. V usage is TRBV29-1 and J usage is TRBJ1-1, with a possible D match to TRBD1 (5 bases). This CDR3 contains 13 residues. In germline, CDR1 is SQVTM, CDR2 ANQGSEA. CDR3 region: CSWGGELGTEAFF. DNA of the CDR3: TGCAGTTGGGGGGGAGAACTTGGGACTGAAGCTTTCTTT.

This clonotype was observed many times. V and J are TRBV6-2 or TRBV6-3 and TRBJ2-7, with 7 bases that match TRBD1. The CDR3 length is 14 residues. The germline gives CDR1 MNHEY, CDR2 SVGEGT. V dropped 6 bases and J dropped 7; count of bases not matched to a gene: 12. DNA of the CDR3: TGTGCCAGCAGCGACCACCGGACAGGTCGAGAGCAGTACTTC. Translated: CASSDHRTGREQYF.

This clonotype was recorded at least ten times. The chain combines TRBV5-6 with TRBJ2-3, with a tentative D call TRBD2 (6 bases). Germline CDR1 SGHDT, CDR2 YYEEEE. The CDR3 covers 13 residues. The V gene lost 4 bases and the J gene lost 4 bases, with 10 bases spanning the gap. The CDR3 sequence is CASSGTGADTQYF. For the CDR3, the DNA is TGTGCCAGCAGCGGGACGGGGGCAGATACGCAGTATTTT.

The CDR3 region is CASRQDPGTGREKLFF. The DNA of the CDR3 is TGTGCCAGCCGTCAAGACCCCGGGACAGGGCGAGAAAAACTGTTTTTT. The J gene is TRBJ1-4, the V gene TRBV28; 9 positions match TRBD1. Trimming cost V 8 bases and J 8 bases; bases outside gene matches: 15. The length of the CDR3 is 16 residues. From germline, CDR1 is MDHEN and CDR2 SYDVKM. Together with reference TRBV28 and TRBJ1-4, the CDR3 gives the full variable domain: DVKVTQSSRYLVKRTGEKVFLECVQDMDHENMFWYRQDPGLGLRLIYFSYDVKMKEKGDIPEGYSVSREKKERFSLILESASTNQTSMYLCASRQDPGTGREKLFFGSGTQLSVL.

Only a few counts were recorded for this clonotype. The chain carries TRBV12-3 or TRBV12-4 and TRBJ1-2, with 7 nucleotides matching TRBD1. V lost 5 bases to trimming and J lost 4 bases; unmatched junction nucleotides: 4. The CDR3 covers 13 residues. In DNA, the CDR3 is TGTGCCAGCAGTGCAGGGGGAGGCTATGGCTACACCTTC. Amino acids: CASSAGGGYGYTF.

As for this clonotype: A much larger clone is a single base away; this may be a read error. The chain's CDR3 is CASGVYTGELFF. CDR3 in DNA: TGTGCCAGCGGCGTATACACCGGGGAGCTGTTTTTT. This rearrangement joins TRBV9 to TRBJ2-2; no reliable D call. Germline V gene lookup returns CDR1 SGDLS and CDR2 YYNGEE. This CDR3 region has 12 residues. Supplemented by reference TRBV9 and TRBJ2-2, the full variable domain reads DSGVTQTPKHLITATGQRVTLRCSPRSGDLSVYWYQQSLDQGLQFLIQYYNGEERAKGNILERFSAQQFPDLHSELNLSSLELGDSALYFCASGVYTGELFFGEGSRLTVL.